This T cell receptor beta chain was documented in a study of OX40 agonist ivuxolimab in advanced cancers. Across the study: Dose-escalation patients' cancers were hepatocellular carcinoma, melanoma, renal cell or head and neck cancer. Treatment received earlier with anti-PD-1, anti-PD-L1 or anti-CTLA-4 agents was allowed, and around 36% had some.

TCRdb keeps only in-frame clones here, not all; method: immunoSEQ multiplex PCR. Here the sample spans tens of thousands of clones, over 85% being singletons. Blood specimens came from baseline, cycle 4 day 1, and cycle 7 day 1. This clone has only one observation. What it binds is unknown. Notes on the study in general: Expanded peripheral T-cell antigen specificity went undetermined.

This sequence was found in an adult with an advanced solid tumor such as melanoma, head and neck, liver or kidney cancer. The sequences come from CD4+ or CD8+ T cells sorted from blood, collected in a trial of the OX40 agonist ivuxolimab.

The CDR3 protein is CASSLWTGSASGYTF. CDR3 sequence (DNA): TGTGCCAGCAGCTTATGGACAGGCAGCGCATCTGGCTACACCTTC. J is TRBJ1-2 and V is TRBV11-3, with 7 bases identical to TRBD1. The length of the CDR3 is 15 residues. The germline V gene has CDR1 SGHNT and CDR2 YENEEA. The V and J ends lost 2 bases and 7 bases, in that order; junction bases with no gene match: 10.